These 18 T cell receptor beta chains originate from one sample sequenced in a study of cytomegalovirus exposure and HLA in healthy donors. 13 Jbeta primers and 60 Vbeta primers were used for the PCR. Profiling relied on immunoSEQ multiplex PCR, and the TCRdb table lists in-frame clones only, not all of them. The sample shows 130,000 or so clones, and under 2% sits with its ten largest clones. Sequenced: PBMCs. The receptors shown here come from a woman in her thirties or forties in good health and CMV-seropositive.

The chain recombines TRBV30 with TRBJ2-3; D perhaps matches TRBD2 (6 bases). The CDR3 is 12 amino acids. From germline, CDR1 is GTSNPN and CDR2 SVGIG (reference sequence). Trimming shortened V by 6 bases and J by 3 bases, and 10 bases separated the two germline ends. In DNA form, the CDR3 reads TGTGCCTGTACGGACTATACAGATACGCAGTATTTT. Its translation is CACTDYTDTQYF.

The chain combines TRBV6-6 with TRBJ2-7; D possibly corresponds to TRBD2 (6 bases). CDR3 length equals 14 residues. V was cut by 2 bases and J by 5 bases, with 13 bases left in between. Germline V gene data show CDR1 as MNHNY and CDR2 as SVGAGI (reference sequence). The CDR3 bases are TGTGCCAGCAGTTACGCACTAGCCCGCCACGAGCAGTACTTC. Translating it yields CASSYALARHEQYF.

The genes are TRBV29-1 and TRBJ2-7; 7 nucleotides match TRBD2. V was pared by 4 bases and J by 3 bases, with 6 bases of the junction left unmatched. The CDR3 length is 13 residues. Germline CDR1 reads SQVTM; CDR2 reads ANQGSEA. This chain's CDR3 is CSVVSGGGYEQYF. The CDR3 region has the DNA TGCAGCGTTGTGAGTGGGGGGGGCTACGAGCAGTACTTC.

The chain links TRBV25-1 to TRBJ2-2, with TRBD2 matching 11 bases. V lost 7 bases to trimming and J lost 0 bases; unmatched junction nucleotides: 4. This CDR3 region has 16 residues. CDR1 is MGHDK, CDR2 SYGVNS, per germline. CDR3 sequence reads: CASTGGLAANTGELFF. CDR3 coding DNA: TGTGCCAGCACCGGGGGACTAGCGGCGAACACCGGGGAGCTGTTTTTT.

About this clone itself: Sequence at one end of the junction differs from germline and may be a read error. The J gene is TRBJ2-4, the V gene TRBV9; TRBD1 matches at 9 bases. The CDR3 contains 12 residues. In germline, CDR1 is SGDLS, CDR2 YYNGEE. In DNA, the CDR3 is TGTGCCAGCAGCGACCCACGGGACAGGGTTCACTTC. Amino acids: CASSDPRDRVHF.

V is TRBV29-1 and J is TRBJ1-1; 8 bases align to TRBD1. Germline trimming cut 6 bases from V and 3 bases from J; bases unmatched to any gene: 6. Germline CDR1 and CDR2: SQVTM and ANQGSEA. The CDR3 is made up of 13 amino acids. The CDR3 bases are TGCAGCGTGTCGACAGGGGCGGACACTGAAGCTTTCTTT. It translates to CSVSTGADTEAFF.

The chain links TRBV11-1 to TRBJ2-5; TRBD2 aligns across 9 bases. The V gene's germline CDR1 is SGHAT and CDR2 FQDESV (reference sequence). The V gene end was trimmed by 3 bases and the J gene end by 5 bases; junction bases not matched to a gene: 13. CDR3 length: 17 residues. The CDR3 region has the DNA TGTGCCAGCAGCTTCCAGATTGGGCGGGAGGGCCTTGAGACCCAGTACTTC. Amino acids: CASSFQIGREGLETQYF.

This chain uses TRBV4-2 with TRBJ1-1; D remains unclear. The CDR3 contains 16 residues. The V and J ends lost 4 bases and 6 bases respectively, with 21 bases between them. CDR1 LGHNA and CDR2 YNFKEQ come from the germline V gene. CDR3 sequence reads: CASSPLLTSGIAEAFF. CDR3 sequence (DNA): TGTGCCAGCAGCCCCCTCCTAACGAGCGGAATCGCTGAAGCTTTCTTT.

Here the CDR3 DNA reads TGTGCCTGGAGTCTACTCCGCCCCACAGCGGGAGCCTCGAGGACCGGGGAGCTGTTTTTT. Protein sequence: CAWSLLRPTAGASRTGELFF. This rearrangement joins TRBV30 to TRBJ2-2; TRBD2 matches 8 bases. This CDR3 comprises 20 residues. With 2 bases clipped from V and 5 bases from J, the junction kept 22 bases outside the gene matches. Germline V gene data show CDR1 as GTSNPN and CDR2 as SVGIG (reference sequence).

V gene TRBV25-1 combines with J gene TRBJ2-3; the D gene is possibly TRBD2 (5 bases). The CDR3 runs 12 residues. Trimming cost V 6 bases and J 6 bases, with 10 bases left between them. Looked up from germline, CDR1 is MGHDK and CDR2 is SYGVNS. The CDR3 region is CASSEEVDTQYF. The CDR3 nucleotides are TGTGCCAGCAGCGAGGAGGTGGATACGCAGTATTTT.

The chain couples TRBV5-1 to TRBJ2-3, with TRBD1 matching over 9 bases. V lost 0 bases to trimming and J lost 4 bases; unmatched junction nucleotides: 0. Germline V lookup: CDR1 SGHRS, CDR2 YFSETQ. This CDR3 is built from 14 residues. This chain's CDR3 is CASSLGDRADTQYF. In DNA, the CDR3 is TGCGCCAGCAGCTTGGGGGACAGGGCAGATACGCAGTATTTT.

V gene TRBV5-3 combines with J gene TRBJ2-1, with D possibly being TRBD2 (6 bases). TRBV5-3 is placed among ORFs of uncertain function. V was shortened by 5 bases and J by 7 bases, with 7 bases between the two germline ends. The CDR3 runs to 11 residues. CDR3: CARRGRNEQFF. The CDR3 nucleotides are TGTGCCAGAAGAGGGAGGAATGAGCAGTTCTTC.

The V call is TRBV5-1, the J call TRBJ2-1; D not resolved. Trimming stripped 3 bases from V and 1 base from J, with 11 bases between. Germline CDR1 SGHRS, CDR2 YFSETQ. This CDR3 is 15 amino acids long. CDR3 in DNA: TGCGCCAGCAGCTCGCCGCCGGTATCCTACAATGAGCAGTTCTTC. Translated: CASSSPPVSYNEQFF.

This chain connects TRBV23-1 to TRBJ1-1, with TRBD1 matching over 9 bases. TRBV23-1 is an ORF, and what it does is uncertain. CDR3 length: 16 residues. J was trimmed by 3 bases and V by 1 base; bases with no gene match: 6. The CDR3 here is CASSQWDRDGDTEAFF. The CDR3 coding sequence is TGCGCCAGCAGTCAATGGGACAGGGATGGTGACACTGAAGCTTTCTTT.

The chain is built from TRBV10-2 and TRBJ2-1, with 8 bases fitting TRBD2. J lost 6 bases, V lost 8 bases, and 3 bases had no gene match. Germline CDR1 WSHSY, CDR2 SAAADI. This CDR3 is built from 12 residues. Written as DNA, the CDR3 is TGCGCCAGCTCGGGGACTAGCAATGAGCAGTTCTTC. The encoded protein is CASSGTSNEQFF.

This chain links TRBV30 with TRBJ2-6; TRBD2 might be the D (6 bases). Germline lookup yields CDR1 GTSNPN and CDR2 SVGIG (reference sequence). The V gene lost 0 bases and the J gene lost 2 bases, with 8 bases spanning the gap. The CDR3 totals 15 residues. The CDR3 is CAWSVRGAGANVLTF. CDR3 nucleotides: TGTGCCTGGAGTGTACGCGGGGCTGGGGCCAACGTCCTGACTTTC.

The V call is TRBV5-4, the J call TRBJ2-3, with TRBD1 matching 7 bases. Looked up from germline, CDR1 is SGHNT and CDR2 is YYREEE (reference sequence). V lost 4 bases to trimming and J lost 1 base; unmatched junction nucleotides: 6. CDR3 size: 15 residues. CDR3 residues: CASSPRTGRTDTQYF. The CDR3 DNA reads TGTGCCAGCAGCCCTAGGACAGGCCGCACAGATACGCAGTATTTT.

V and J are TRBV10-1 and TRBJ1-2; D is perhaps TRBD1 (6 bases). This CDR3 comprises 13 residues. Trimming left V 8 bases short and J 7 bases short, with 17 bases between. Germline-derived CDR1 and CDR2 are WNHNN and SYGVQD (reference sequence). CDR3 sequence reads: CASLEGRGGGYTF. The CDR3 DNA sequence: TGCGCCAGCCTCGAAGGCAGGGGTGGTGGCTACACCTTC.